These 25 T cell receptor beta chains were all obtained from the same sample, sequenced in a study of Graves' ophthalmopathy and Graves' hyperthyroidism. RNA served as the template for amplifying TCR beta CDR3 regions. An opening RT-PCR round employed HTBI primers and preceded a second-round multiplex PCR. Via MiXCR, TCRdb re-called the multiplex PCR reads, giving one row per CDR3 protein. The data contain around 1,200,000 distinct CDR3 sequences, less than 45% of them singletons. Sequences were obtained from peripheral blood or thyroid tissue (not recorded which). The receptor set was obtained from an adult man with Graves' hyperthyroidism.

There are many counts of this clonotype. The chain joins TRBV10-3 to TRBJ2-7; 11 bases line up with TRBD2. Germline V gene lookup returns CDR1 ENHRY and CDR2 SYGVKD. This CDR3 has 15 amino acids. The J segment lost 2 bases and the V segment lost 1 base, leaving 1 base of the junction unmatched. The DNA for the CDR3 is TGTGCCATCAGTGAGTTTAGCGGGGGGGCCTACGAGCAGTACTTC. As protein: CAISEFSGGAYEQYF.

This clonotype turned up a few times. CDR3 sequence reads: CASSQLTLAGSYEQYF. The CDR3 DNA is TGTGCCAGCAGCCAATTAACGCTAGCGGGCTCCTACGAGCAGTACTTC. The J gene is TRBJ2-7, the V gene TRBV16; 8 positions match TRBD2. This CDR3 spans 16 amino acids. Germline loops: CDR1 KGHSY, CDR2 FQNENV. Losses at the gene ends were 1 base for V and 0 bases for J; bases not matched to a gene: 5.

This clonotype was seen at least ten times. The chain employs TRBV24-1 and TRBJ2-5; tentatively, D is TRBD1 (6 bases). Germline CDR1 and CDR2: KGHDR and SFDVKD. V shed 4 bases and J shed 2 bases, with 13 bases lying between them. CDR3 length: 15 amino acids. The CDR3 nucleotides are TGTGCCACCAGTGACCTTGGGGGCGTACAAGAGACCCAGTACTTC. Its translation is CATSDLGGVQETQYF.

This clonotype was picked up a small number of times. The junction shows a germline mismatch at one end, possibly a read error. This chain joins TRBV10-3 and TRBJ1-5; 7 bases map to TRBD1. CDR1 and CDR2 from the germline V gene are ENHRY and SYGVKD. The CDR3 is 17 residues long. This CDR3 reads CASSRRDRFYSNQPQHF. In nucleotides, the CDR3 is TGTGCCAGCAGTCGCCGGGACAGATTTTATAGCAATCAGCCCCAGCATTTT.

This clonotype was detected ten times or more. The V gene is TRBV29-1, the J gene TRBJ1-4; D remains unclear. Trimming removed 7 bases at V and 10 bases at J, with 13 bases between. Germline V gene lookup returns CDR1 SQVTM and CDR2 ANQGSEA. The CDR3 has 11 amino acids. CDR3 sequence: CSGVYRGKLFF. In nucleotides, the CDR3 is TGCAGCGGAGTGTACCGGGGAAAACTGTTTTTT.

The CDR3 protein is CASSSKGQGAGGIQETQYF. Here the CDR3 DNA reads TGTGCCAGCAGTTCAAAAGGACAGGGGGCCGGGGGAATCCAAGAGACCCAGTACTTC. The chain links TRBV2 to TRBJ2-5, with TRBD1 identical over 11 bases. Germline CDR1 is SNHLY and CDR2 is FYNNEI. Trimming at V came to 5 bases and at J to 1 base, leaving 15 bases not matched to a gene. The CDR3 consists of 19 residues.

The chain carries TRBV24-1 and TRBJ2-2, with 8 bases aligning to TRBD2. The CDR3 runs 17 residues. V lost 4 bases, J lost 2 bases, and 8 bases stayed unmatched. CDR1 is KGHDR, CDR2 SFDVKD, per germline. CDR3 DNA: TGTGCCACCAGTGACCGCGTAGGGACTAGAAACACCGGGGAGCTGTTTTTT. Amino acids: CATSDRVGTRNTGELFF.

The sample holds a few counts of this clonotype. The CDR3 does not end in the conserved phenylalanine or tryptophan, so this is likely a read error. The DNA is left out, because the CDR3 cannot be placed on it with certainty; the CDR3 is given as TCRdb lists it. This chain joins TRBV7-2 and TRBJ2-2; TRBD1, the D gene given by the table, was not confirmed from the DNA. The CDR3 is made up of 8 amino acids, end residues included. Germline-derived CDR1 and CDR2 are SGHTA and FQGNSA. The CDR3 reads CASSLGDR.

Ten or more counts support this clonotype. The genes are TRBV29-1 and TRBJ2-6; tentatively, D is TRBD1 (5 bases). The CDR3 consists of 13 residues. Germline assignment: CDR1 SQVTM and CDR2 ANQGSEA. V lost 5 bases to trimming and J lost 1 base, with 6 bases between them. The CDR3 loop reads CSVQGSGANVLTF. CDR3 nucleotides: TGCAGCGTTCAGGGTTCTGGGGCCAACGTCCTGACTTTC.

The chain recombines TRBV15 with TRBJ1-1, with D tentatively TRBD1 (5 bases). The germline V gene encodes CDR1 LNHNV and CDR2 YYDKDF (reference sequence). This CDR3 has 15 amino acids. Trimming removed 3 bases from V and 3 bases from J, with 14 bases in between. The CDR3 region has the DNA TGTGCCACCAGCAGCTCCGGGACGGTGGACACTGAAGCTTTCTTT. Translating gives CATSSSGTVDTEAFF. Supplemented by reference TRBV15 and TRBJ1-1, the full variable domain reads DAMVIQNPRYQVTQFGKPVTLSCSQTLNHNVMYWYQQKSSQAPKLLFHYYDKDFNNEADTPDNFQSRRPNTSFCFLDIRSPGLGDTAMYLCATSSSGTVDTEAFFGQGTRLTVV.

There are many counts of this clonotype. This rearrangement joins TRBV20-1 to TRBJ2-7; a weak D match, TRBD1 (6 bases). The CDR3 consists of 12 residues. CDR1 and CDR2 (germline): DFQATT, SNEGSKA (reference sequence). Trimming removed 6 bases from V and 3 bases from J, with 12 bases in between. The DNA of the CDR3 is TGCAGTGCAACAGCGGACAGCTACGAGCAGTACTTC. This sequence encodes CSATADSYEQYF.

The table lists this clonotype with many counts. The V gene is TRBV2, the J gene TRBJ1-5; D is perhaps TRBD1 (5 bases). Germline lookup yields CDR1 SNHLY and CDR2 FYNNEI. The CDR3 has 15 residues. V was shortened by 4 bases and J by 6 bases, with 16 bases between the two germline ends. CDR3 sequence reads: CASSAGPRGGQPQHF. CDR3 DNA sequence: TGTGCCAGCAGTGCGGGACCACGTGGCGGTCAGCCCCAGCATTTT.

This clonotype was seen at least ten times. DNA for the CDR3: TGTGCCAGCAGGATTCAGCACTCTGGAAACACCATATATTTT. As protein: CASRIQHSGNTIYF. J is TRBJ1-3 and V is TRBV7-9, with D unresolved. Trimming removed 6 bases at V and 0 bases at J, with 9 bases between. This CDR3 has 14 residues. Looked up from germline, CDR1 is SEHNR and CDR2 is FQNEAQ (reference sequence).

This chain joins TRBV12-3 or TRBV12-4 and TRBJ2-7; 7 nucleotides match TRBD2. The V segment lost 5 bases and the J segment 2 bases; nucleotides outside the gene matches: 9. The CDR3 consists of 15 residues. Here the CDR3 DNA reads TGTGCCAGCAGTAGCGAGACGGGGGGAGCCTACGAGCAGTACTTC. Translated, it gives CASSSETGGAYEQYF.

This clonotype came up many times. V and J are TRBV7-8 and TRBJ2-7; 10 nucleotides match TRBD1. Germline V gene sequence: CDR1 SGHVS, CDR2 FQNEAQ. The CDR3 covers 16 residues. Trimming took 2 bases from V and 5 from J; bases not matched to a gene: 9. The CDR3 nucleotides are TGTGCCAGCAGCTTAAGGCGGCGGGACAGGGGCCACGAGCAGTACTTC. This encodes CASSLRRRDRGHEQYF. The whole variable domain, remainder taken from reference TRBV7-8 and TRBJ2-7, is GAGVSQSPRYKVAKRGQDVALRCDPISGHVSLFWYQQALGQGPEFLTYFQNEAQLDKSGLPSDRFFAERPEGSVSTLKIQRTQQEDSAVYLCASSLRRRDRGHEQYFGPGTRLTVT.

The chain uses TRBV9 and TRBJ1-6; TRBD1 might be the D (5 bases). V was pared by 6 bases and J by 4 bases, with 11 bases between. Per germline, CDR1 SGDLS and CDR2 YYNGEE. CDR3 size: 14 residues. The CDR3 DNA is TGTGCCAGCATAGACAGCCCTTATAATTCACCCCTCCACTTT. Its translation: CASIDSPYNSPLHF.

This clonotype was seen at least ten times. The chain joins TRBV20-1 to TRBJ2-7; weak D call: TRBD2 (6 bases). The CDR3 has 14 residues. The V gene lost 4 bases and the J gene lost 3 bases, with 16 bases spanning the gap. CDR1 and CDR2 from the germline V gene are DFQATT and SNEGSKA (reference sequence). The CDR3 DNA reads as TGCAGTGCTACCAACGGAGGGGAGGACTACGAGCAGTACTTC. Encoded protein: CSATNGGEDYEQYF.

Regarding this clonotype: A junction end diverges from the germline sequence, so it may reflect a read error. The chain uses TRBV5-1 and TRBJ1-2, with TRBD1 identical over 8 bases. The germline CDR1 and CDR2 sequences are SGHRS and YFSETQ. The CDR3 loop spans 14 amino acids. Here the CDR3 DNA reads TGTGCCAGCACCGGGACAGGTTCCTATTATGGCTACACCTTC. As protein: CASTGTGSYYGYTF.

Many counts were recorded for this clonotype. V usage is TRBV24-1 and J usage is TRBJ2-5; D gene unclear. V was clipped by 7 bases and J by 5 bases, with 7 bases between them. The CDR3 sequence is 11 residues long. Germline V gene lookup returns CDR1 KGHDR and CDR2 SFDVKD. The DNA of the CDR3 is TGTGCCACCAGGGCTGGCGAGACCCAGTACTTC. It codes for CATRAGETQYF.

DNA of the CDR3: TGTGCCATCAGCAAACCAGCCGGGACAGAGAACTATGGCTACACCTTC. It encodes CAISKPAGTENYGYTF. The chain is built from TRBV10-3 and TRBJ1-2; 7 positions agree with TRBD1. The J segment lost 2 bases and the V segment lost 6 bases, leaving 12 bases of the junction unmatched. The CDR3 has 16 residues. The V gene's germline CDR1 is ENHRY and CDR2 SYGVKD.

Many counts were recorded for this clonotype. The chain links TRBV29-1 to TRBJ1-1, with D possibly matching TRBD1 (6 bases). CDR3 length equals 14 residues. V lost 4 bases to trimming and J lost 4 bases, with 16 bases between them. Germline V gene data show CDR1 as SQVTM and CDR2 as ANQGSEA. CDR3 residues: CSVGVNSGATEAFF. The CDR3 nucleotides read TGCAGCGTTGGGGTAAATTCAGGGGCCACTGAAGCTTTCTTT. Combining the CDR3 with reference TRBV29-1 and TRBJ1-1 gives the whole variable domain SAVISQKPSRDICQRGTSLTIQCQVDSQVTMMFWYRQQPGQSLTLIATANQGSEATYESGFVIDKFPISRPNLTFSTLTVSNMSPEDSSIYLCSVGVNSGATEAFFGQGTRLTVV.

At least ten counts were recorded for this clonotype. The chain's CDR3 is CAISLGTSGRTSYEQYF. As DNA, the CDR3 is TGTGCCATCAGTCTCGGGACTAGCGGGAGGACCTCCTACGAGCAGTACTTC. This chain connects TRBV10-3 to TRBJ2-7; the match to TRBD2 covers 15 bases. The CDR3 has 17 residues. Looked up from germline, CDR1 is ENHRY and CDR2 is SYGVKD. V shed 5 bases and J 0 bases; nucleotides not matched to a gene: 5.

This clonotype was observed many times. This chain uses TRBV5-1 with TRBJ1-4; the match to TRBD1 covers 8 bases. CDR3 length equals 13 residues. The junction had 2 bases not matched to a gene; V was cut back by 7 bases and J by 3 bases. Germline values: CDR1 SGHRS, CDR2 YFSETQ. The CDR3 protein is CASQQGANEKLFF. CDR3 nucleotide sequence: TGCGCCAGCCAACAGGGGGCTAATGAAAAACTGTTTTTT.

This clonotype was counted ten times or more. The chain joins TRBV7-6 to TRBJ2-7, with D perhaps matching TRBD2 (6 bases). V gave up 1 base and J gave up 5 bases, with 12 bases separating them. This CDR3 is 14 amino acids long. The germline V gene encodes CDR1 SGHVS and CDR2 FNYEAQ. Here the CDR3 DNA reads TGTGCCAGCAGCTTAGACGGGGGTGACAACGAGCAGTACTTC. Translating it yields CASSLDGGDNEQYF.

This clonotype was seen a handful of times. V and J are TRBV10-3 and TRBJ1-6; 9 nucleotides agree with TRBD1. The CDR3 covers 15 residues. In germline, CDR1 is ENHRY, CDR2 SYGVKD. V was pared by 10 bases and J by 10 bases, with 14 bases of the junction left unmatched. This CDR3 is CASKPPGQGVSPLHF. CDR3 nucleotide sequence: TGTGCCAGCAAACCTCCGGGACAGGGTGTCTCACCCCTCCACTTT.